This T cell receptor beta chain was captured by sequencing in a study of human T cells and chemical hapten exposure. Stated time point: patch test 1, 2 weeks after DPC sensitization. The treatment denotes: therapeutic diphenylcyclopropenone sensitization with weekly scalp DPC. Each CDR3 protein is one row after TCRdb ran MiXCR on the RACE reads. This table holds some 180,000 distinct CDR3 sequences, about a fifth found once. CDR1 MDHEN and CDR2 SYDVKM come from the germline V gene. The CDR3 length is 14 residues. Deletions cut 6 bases from V and 6 bases from J, with 17 bases between. This clonotype occurred a few times.

The clonotype comes from a woman between 50 and 59 years old with alopecia areata. Some clones in this sample may be carry-over from other donors' samples. The sample consisted of whole blood, taken in connection with sensitization to the hapten diphenylcyclopropenone (DPC). The rearrangement links TRBV28 to TRBJ2-5; the D is unclear. CDR3 nucleotide sequence: TGTGCCAGCAGCCCAAACCTAGGAGCAAAGACCCAGTACTTC. It yields the protein CASSPNLGAKTQYF.